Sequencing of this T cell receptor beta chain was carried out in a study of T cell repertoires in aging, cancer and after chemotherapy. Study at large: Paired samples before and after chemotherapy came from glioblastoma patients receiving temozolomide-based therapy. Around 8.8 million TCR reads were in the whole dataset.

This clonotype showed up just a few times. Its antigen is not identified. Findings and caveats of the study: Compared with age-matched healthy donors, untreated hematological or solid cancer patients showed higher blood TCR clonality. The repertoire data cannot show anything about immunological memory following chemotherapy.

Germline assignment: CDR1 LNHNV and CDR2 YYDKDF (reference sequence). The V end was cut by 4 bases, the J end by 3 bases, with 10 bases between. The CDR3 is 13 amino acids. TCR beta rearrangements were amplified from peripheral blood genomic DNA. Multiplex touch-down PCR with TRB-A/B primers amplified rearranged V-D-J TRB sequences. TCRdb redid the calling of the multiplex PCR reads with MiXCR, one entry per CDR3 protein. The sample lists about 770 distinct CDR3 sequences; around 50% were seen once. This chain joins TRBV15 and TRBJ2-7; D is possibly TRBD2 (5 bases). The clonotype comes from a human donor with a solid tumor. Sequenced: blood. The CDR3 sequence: CATSTWEFYEQYF. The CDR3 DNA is TGTGCCACCAGCACTTGGGAGTTCTACGAGCAGTACTTC.